This TCR beta chain was found in a study of cytomegalovirus exposure and HLA in healthy donors. Some clones are missing from TCRdb's copy, which holds only in-frame ones; the method was immunoSEQ multiplex PCR. The sample lists 150,000 to 200,000 clones; less than 90% were seen once. The CDR3 extends over 14 amino acids. Germline values: CDR1 SEHNR, CDR2 FQNEAQ (reference sequence). The ends were cut back, 2 bases at V and 2 bases at J, with 10 bases in the middle. This clone was found a few times. Sequencing input: PBMCs. The chain is built from TRBV7-9 and TRBJ2-7; D not certain. This clonotype was sampled from a woman in her 30s in good health and CMV-seronegative. CDR3 sequence: CASSLFVVPYEQYF. Written as DNA, the CDR3 is TGTGCCAGCAGCTTATTTGTAGTTCCCTACGAGCAGTACTTC.